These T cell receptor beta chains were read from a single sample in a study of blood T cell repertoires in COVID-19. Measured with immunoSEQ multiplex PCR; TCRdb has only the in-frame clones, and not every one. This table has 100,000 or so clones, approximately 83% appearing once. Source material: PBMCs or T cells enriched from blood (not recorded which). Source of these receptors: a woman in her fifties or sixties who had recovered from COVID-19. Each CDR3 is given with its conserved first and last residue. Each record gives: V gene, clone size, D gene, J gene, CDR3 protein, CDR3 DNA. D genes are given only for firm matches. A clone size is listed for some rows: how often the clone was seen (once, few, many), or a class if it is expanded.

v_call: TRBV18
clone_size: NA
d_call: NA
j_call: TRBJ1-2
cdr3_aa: CASSPAIGANYGYTF
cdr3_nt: TGTGCCAGCTCACCAGCGATCGGGGCTAACTATGGCTACACCTTC

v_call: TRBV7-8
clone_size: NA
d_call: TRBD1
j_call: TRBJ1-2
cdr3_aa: CASSLVGQHYGYTF
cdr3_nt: TGTGCCAGCAGCTTAGTGGGACAGCACTATGGCTACACCTTC

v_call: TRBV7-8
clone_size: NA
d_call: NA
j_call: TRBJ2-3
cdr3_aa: CASSKTGLSTDTQYF
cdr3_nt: TGTGCCAGCAGCAAAACCGGACTCAGCACAGATACGCAGTATTTT

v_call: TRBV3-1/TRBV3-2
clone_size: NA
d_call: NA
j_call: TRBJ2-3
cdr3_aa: CASSQGGGTDTQYF
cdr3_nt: TGTGCCAGCAGCCAGGGAGGGGGAACAGATACGCAGTATTTT

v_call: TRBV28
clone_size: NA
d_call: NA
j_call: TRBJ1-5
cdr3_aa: CASSGNSNQPQHF
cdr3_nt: TGTGCCTCGTCGGGGAATAGCAATCAGCCCCAGCATTTT

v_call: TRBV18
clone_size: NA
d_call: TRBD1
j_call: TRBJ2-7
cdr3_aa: CASSPGTERYEQYF
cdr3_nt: TGTGCCAGCTCACCGGGGACAGAGAGATACGAGCAGTACTTC

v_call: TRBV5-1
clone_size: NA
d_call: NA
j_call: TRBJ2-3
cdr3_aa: CASSLAPGSGSDTQYF
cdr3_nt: TGCGCCAGCAGCTTGGCCCCGGGATCGGGTTCAGATACGCAGTATTTT

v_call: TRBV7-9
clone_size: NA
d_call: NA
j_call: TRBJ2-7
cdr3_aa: CASSFTGYEQYF
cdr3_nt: TGTGCCAGCAGCTTTACAGGCTACGAGCAGTACTTC

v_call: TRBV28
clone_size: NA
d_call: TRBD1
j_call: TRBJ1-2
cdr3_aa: CATKRTGWVYGYTF
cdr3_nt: TGTGCCACGAAAAGGACAGGGTGGGTTTATGGCTACACCTTC

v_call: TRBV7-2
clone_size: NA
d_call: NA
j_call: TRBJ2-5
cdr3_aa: CASSLAGTGQETQYF
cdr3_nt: TGTGCCAGCAGCTTAGCTGGAACGGGTCAAGAGACCCAGTACTTC

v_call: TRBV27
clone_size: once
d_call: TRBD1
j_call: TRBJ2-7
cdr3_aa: CASSFTRQGGYEQYF
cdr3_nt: TGTGCCAGCAGTTTCACCCGACAGGGCGGATACGAGCAGTACTTC

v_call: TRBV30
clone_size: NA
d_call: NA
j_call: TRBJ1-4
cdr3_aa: CAWTYRANEKLFF
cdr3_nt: TGTGCCTGGACCTACAGGGCAAATGAAAAACTGTTTTTT

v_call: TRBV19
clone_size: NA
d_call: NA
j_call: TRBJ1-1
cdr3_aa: CATLIKKGSTEAFF
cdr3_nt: TGTGCCACCCTAATTAAAAAAGGGAGCACTGAAGCTTTCTTT

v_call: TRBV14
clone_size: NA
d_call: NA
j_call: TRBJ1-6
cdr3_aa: CASRSTLQGNSPLHF
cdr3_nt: TGTGCCAGCAGATCAACCCTGCAGGGTAATTCACCCCTCCACTTT

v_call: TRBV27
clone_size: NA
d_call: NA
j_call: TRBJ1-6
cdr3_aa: CASRPSGSSYNSPLHF
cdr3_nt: TGTGCCAGCAGACCTTCCGGTAGCTCCTATAATTCACCCCTCCACTTT

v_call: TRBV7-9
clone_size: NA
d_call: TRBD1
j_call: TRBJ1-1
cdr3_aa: CASSSTGLITEAFF
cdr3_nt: TGTGCCAGCAGCTCGACAGGGTTGATCACTGAAGCTTTCTTT

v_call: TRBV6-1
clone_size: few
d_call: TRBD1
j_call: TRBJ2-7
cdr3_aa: CASSSGQASDEQYF
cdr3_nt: TGTGCCAGCAGTTCTGGACAGGCAAGCGACGAGCAGTACTTC

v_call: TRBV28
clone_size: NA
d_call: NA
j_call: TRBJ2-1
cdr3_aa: CASTIPQGAAYNEQFF
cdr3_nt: TGTGCCAGCACAATCCCCCAAGGGGCGGCCTACAATGAGCAGTTCTTC

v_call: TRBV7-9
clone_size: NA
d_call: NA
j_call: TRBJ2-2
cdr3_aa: CASRTGTGDTGELFF
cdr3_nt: TGTGCCAGCAGGACCGGGACGGGGGACACCGGGGAGCTGTTTTTT

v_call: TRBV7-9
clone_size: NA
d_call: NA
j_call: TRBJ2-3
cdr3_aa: CASSTTTGTQYF
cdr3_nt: TGTGCCAGCAGCACGACTACGGGTACGCAGTATTTT

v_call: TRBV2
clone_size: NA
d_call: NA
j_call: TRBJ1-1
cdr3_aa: CASRSGTSNTEAFF
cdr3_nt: TGTGCCAGCAGATCCGGGACATCTAACACTGAAGCTTTCTTT

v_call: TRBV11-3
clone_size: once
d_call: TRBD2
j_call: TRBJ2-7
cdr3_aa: CASSLASGGYYEQYF
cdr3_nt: TGTGCCAGCAGCTTGGCCAGCGGGGGTTACTACGAGCAGTACTTC

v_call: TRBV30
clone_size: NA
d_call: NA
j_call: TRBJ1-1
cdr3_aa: CAWSAWLSNTEAFF
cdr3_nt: TGTGCCTGGAGCGCCTGGCTTTCGAACACTGAAGCTTTCTTT